Below are 27 T cell receptor beta chains sequenced from a single sample in a study of cytomegalovirus exposure and HLA in healthy donors. The PCR ran on 60 Vbeta and 13 Jbeta primers. Some clones are missing from TCRdb's copy, which holds only in-frame ones; the method was immunoSEQ multiplex PCR. The sample contains 95,000 to 150,000 clones, about 80% of which appear only once. Input material: PBMCs. The receptors were gathered from a man aged 25-45 years in good health and CMV-seronegative.

This clone came up once. The chain carries TRBV7-9 and TRBJ2-1; 14 bases map to TRBD2. CDR1 and CDR2 from the germline V gene are SEHNR and FQNEAQ (reference sequence). V shed 5 bases, J shed 10 bases, and the junction held 4 bases outside the gene matches. This CDR3 is built from 14 residues. Here the CDR3 reads CASSRTSGGLEQFF. DNA for the CDR3: TGTGCCAGCAGCCGGACTAGCGGGGGGCTAGAGCAGTTCTTC.

This clone was picked up a small number of times. CDR3 coding DNA: TGTGCCAGCAGTGAGGGGGGATGGGAGACCCAGTACTTC. Protein: CASSEGGWETQYF. The chain links TRBV2 to TRBJ2-5, with a possible D match to TRBD2 (6 bases). This CDR3 region has 13 residues. V lost 3 bases and J lost 5, with 10 bases in between. CDR1 SNHLY and CDR2 FYNNEI come from the germline V gene.

This chain uses TRBV2 with TRBJ2-7; 9 bases are a match to TRBD2. Germline V CDR1 and CDR2: SNHLY, FYNNEI. The CDR3 sequence is 18 residues long. The junction had 12 bases not matched to a gene; V was cut back by 3 bases and J by 0 bases. CDR3 loop: CASSDHRLAVRSSYEQYF. The CDR3 coding sequence is TGTGCCAGCAGTGACCATAGACTAGCGGTCCGGAGCTCCTACGAGCAGTACTTC.

The V gene is TRBV6-6, the J gene TRBJ2-1; D remains unclear. V was cut by 2 bases and J by 8 bases, with 7 bases left in between. The germline CDR1 and CDR2 sequences are MNHNY and SVGAGI (reference sequence). This CDR3 has 12 amino acids. CDR3 residues: CASSYRVDEQFF. DNA for the CDR3: TGTGCCAGCAGTTACCGAGTGGATGAGCAGTTCTTC.

The chain uses TRBV6-5 and TRBJ1-3; D gene unclear. This CDR3 spans 14 amino acids. Germline V CDR1 and CDR2: MNHEY, SVGAGI. Trimming stripped 7 bases from V and 0 bases from J, with 10 bases between. The DNA for the CDR3 is TGTGCCAGCATCGCATCCAGCTCTGGAAACACCATATATTTT. Protein product: CASIASSSGNTIYF.

This sequence joins TRBV25-1 and TRBJ1-2; 7 positions match TRBD1. Germline-derived CDR1 and CDR2 are MGHDK and SYGVNS. The CDR3 has 17 residues. V gave up 4 bases and J gave up 0 bases; unmatched junction bases: 11. CDR3 nucleotides: TGTGCCAGCAGTGGAAGCCGCCTCAGGGGGACTAACTATGGCTACACCTTC. Its translation: CASSGSRLRGTNYGYTF.

The chain couples TRBV30 to TRBJ2-5; maybe TRBD1 (6 bases). Germline V gives CDR1 GTSNPN, CDR2 SVGIG (reference sequence). V lost 0 bases and J 2 bases, leaving 7 bases between the germline ends. The CDR3 runs to 13 residues. In nucleotides, the CDR3 is TGTGCCTGGAGTGTACAGGGTCAAGAGACCCAGTACTTC. This gives the protein CAWSVQGQETQYF. Together with reference TRBV30 and TRBJ2-5, the CDR3 gives the full variable domain: SQTIHQWPATLVQPVGSPLSLECTVEGTSNPNLYWYRQAAGRGLQLLFYSVGIGQISSEVPQNLSASRPQDRQFILSSKKLLLSDSGFYLCAWSVQGQETQYFGPGTRLLVL.

V usage is TRBV6-5 and J usage is TRBJ2-7, with 7 bases aligning to TRBD1. The CDR3 runs to 16 residues. Trimming at V came to 2 bases and at J to 3 bases, leaving 10 bases not matched to a gene. Germline V CDR1 and CDR2: MNHEY, SVGAGI. As DNA, the CDR3 is TGTGCCAGCAGTTACCTAGGGAGAGGGGGCAGCTACGAGCAGTACTTC. This encodes CASSYLGRGGSYEQYF.

V is TRBV6-6 and J is TRBJ1-5; the match to TRBD1 covers 10 bases. Germline CDR1 MNHNY, CDR2 SVGAGI (reference sequence). J gave up 3 bases and V 4 bases, and 3 bases lay outside the gene matches. This CDR3 spans 15 amino acids. This chain's CDR3 is CASSSTGGFNQPQHF. The CDR3, as DNA: TGTGCCAGCAGTTCGACAGGGGGCTTCAATCAGCCCCAGCATTTT.

This clone was seen just once. The chain carries TRBV30 and TRBJ2-3; a weak D match, TRBD2 (6 bases). V lost 2 bases, J lost 4 bases, and 13 bases lay in between. This CDR3 has 14 residues. Germline CDR1 and CDR2: GTSNPN and SVGIG (reference sequence). DNA of the CDR3: TGTGCCTGGAGTTTGGGACTCGGGTCAGATACGCAGTATTTT. Protein product: CAWSLGLGSDTQYF.

The rearrangement uses TRBV6-5 and TRBJ2-7, with 7 positions matching TRBD1. V was clipped by 2 bases and J by 3 bases; unmatched bases: 7. The CDR3 is made up of 15 amino acids. The germline gives CDR1 MNHEY, CDR2 SVGAGI. The CDR3 spells CASSYPRAGGYEQYF. The CDR3 DNA reads as TGTGCCAGCAGTTACCCGAGGGCAGGGGGCTACGAGCAGTACTTC.

This chain connects TRBV2 to TRBJ1-5; D is perhaps TRBD1 (5 bases). The CDR3 consists of 14 residues. The germline V gene encodes CDR1 SNHLY and CDR2 FYNNEI. V was pared by 6 bases and J by 0 bases, with 9 bases between. The CDR3 coding sequence is TGTGCCAGCAGGGCGACAGATAGCAATCAGCCCCAGCATTTT. It yields the protein CASRATDSNQPQHF.

The gene calls are TRBV28 and TRBJ1-5; no clear D gene. CDR3 size: 15 residues. Germline-derived CDR1 and CDR2 are MDHEN and SYDVKM. V lost 7 bases and J lost 2, with 15 bases in between. CDR3 protein: CASKSARFGNQPQHF. The CDR3 region has the DNA TGTGCCAGCAAATCGGCGAGGTTTGGCAATCAGCCCCAGCATTTT.

The chain uses TRBV5-1 and TRBJ1-6, with D perhaps matching TRBD1 (5 bases). The CDR3 contains 14 residues. Trimming removed 2 bases from V and 8 bases from J, with 11 bases in between. The germline V gene has CDR1 SGHRS and CDR2 YFSETQ. The CDR3: CASSLGVDDSPLHF. The CDR3, as DNA: TGCGCCAGCAGCTTAGGGGTGGATGATTCACCCCTCCACTTT.

The gene calls are TRBV6-1 and TRBJ2-5; TRBD1 aligns across 10 bases. The V segment lost 3 bases and the J segment 5 bases; nucleotides outside the gene matches: 3. The CDR3 length is 14 residues. Germline V lookup: CDR1 MNHNS, CDR2 SASEGT. DNA of the CDR3: TGTGCCAGCAGTGAGCGGGGACAGGGGGAGACCCAGTACTTC. It specifies CASSERGQGETQYF.

The chain recombines TRBV5-6 with TRBJ2-3; 12 bases fit TRBD2. The CDR3 contains 16 residues. Unmatched junction bases numbered 3, after V lost 2 bases and J lost 2 bases. Germline V gene sequence: CDR1 SGHDT, CDR2 YYEEEE. The CDR3 region has the DNA TGTGCCAGCAGCTTTGGACTAGCGGGAAACACAGATACGCAGTATTTT. Translated, it gives CASSFGLAGNTDTQYF.

The rearrangement links TRBV28 to TRBJ1-3; D possibly corresponds to TRBD1 (6 bases). The V gene lost 5 bases and the J gene lost 0 bases, with 8 bases spanning the gap. Germline lookup yields CDR1 MDHEN and CDR2 SYDVKM. The CDR3 runs to 14 residues. CDR3 nucleotides: TGTGCCAGCAGTGACAGGAGCTCTGGAAACACCATATATTTT. As protein: CASSDRSSGNTIYF.

The chain is built from TRBV29-1 and TRBJ2-5; 8 nucleotides match TRBD1. Germline CDR1 is SQVTM and CDR2 is ANQGSEA. With V trimmed by 5 bases and J by 2 bases, 10 bases remained unmatched. CDR3 length equals 15 residues. CDR3: CSVLTDRGAQETQYF. The CDR3 nucleotides read TGCAGCGTTCTGACCGACAGGGGCGCACAAGAGACCCAGTACTTC.

On this clone itself: An end of the junction does not agree with germline; a read error may underlie this. The chain carries TRBV7-9 and TRBJ2-7; D may be TRBD2 (6 bases). Germline V gives CDR1 SEHNR, CDR2 FQNEAQ (reference sequence). The CDR3 length is 13 residues. CDR3: CASSSPVSRTGDF. The DNA of the CDR3 is TGTGCCAGCAGCTCCCCGGTTAGTCGCACGGGGGACTTC.

The chain joins TRBV11-3 to TRBJ2-1; TRBD1 matches at 8 bases. Germline trimming cut 4 bases from V and 2 bases from J; bases unmatched to any gene: 4. The V gene's germline CDR1 is SGHNT and CDR2 YENEEA. The CDR3 runs 15 residues. For the CDR3, the DNA is TGTGCCAGCAGCTCTAGGACAGGGCCCTACAATGAGCAGTTCTTC. It translates to CASSSRTGPYNEQFF.

The CDR3 sequence is CASRGTDNNEKLFF. CDR3 in DNA: TGCGCCAGCAGAGGGACAGACAATAATGAAAAACTGTTTTTT. The gene calls are TRBV5-1 and TRBJ1-4; 7 bases agree with TRBD1. J lost 4 bases, V lost 5 bases, and 5 bases had no gene match. Per the germline V gene, CDR1 is SGHRS and CDR2 is YFSETQ. The CDR3 consists of 14 residues.

The chain couples TRBV30 to TRBJ1-2; D gene unclear. Trimming removed 0 bases from V and 5 bases from J, with 16 bases in between. From germline, CDR1 is GTSNPN and CDR2 SVGIG (reference sequence). The CDR3 covers 15 residues. The CDR3 spells CAWSVSGSSGYGYTF. CDR3 coding DNA: TGTGCCTGGAGTGTATCGGGGTCCTCAGGTTATGGCTACACCTTC.

The chain recombines TRBV19 with TRBJ2-7; D may be TRBD2 (7 bases). The CDR3 has 15 residues. V was shortened by 1 base and J by 4 bases, with 14 bases between the two germline ends. CDR1 and CDR2 from the germline V gene are LNHDA and SQIVND (reference sequence). This CDR3 is CASSIGLGGQYEQYF. CDR3 nucleotide sequence: TGTGCCAGTAGTATAGGCCTCGGGGGGCAATACGAGCAGTACTTC.

The V gene is TRBV19, the J gene TRBJ2-2, with 7 bases lining up with TRBD2. CDR3 length equals 16 residues. CDR1 LNHDA and CDR2 SQIVND come from the germline V gene (reference sequence). V was clipped by 7 bases and J by 4 bases; unmatched bases: 12. The CDR3 region is CASTSGAGYSTGELFF. CDR3 nucleotides: TGTGCCAGTACAAGCGGAGCGGGATACAGCACCGGGGAGCTGTTTTTT.

This chain links TRBV2 with TRBJ1-2; the match to TRBD1 covers 10 bases. Losses at the gene ends were 8 bases for V and 2 bases for J; bases not matched to a gene: 5. Germline CDR1 SNHLY, CDR2 FYNNEI. This CDR3 region has 14 residues. CDR3 amino acids: CASSGTGVNYGYTF. In DNA, the CDR3 is TGTGCCAGCTCCGGGACAGGGGTAAACTATGGCTACACCTTC.

This clone is a singleton in its sample. The chain links TRBV19 to TRBJ2-2; 7 nucleotides agree with TRBD2. CDR3 size: 16 residues. V lost 5 bases and J lost 5; bases outside the gene matches: 11. Germline loops: CDR1 LNHDA, CDR2 SQIVND (reference sequence). CDR3 coding DNA: TGTGCCAGTAGTCCAGCGGGGAGTTCTGGGACCGGGGAGCTGTTTTTT. The encoded protein is CASSPAGSSGTGELFF.

This chain joins TRBV28 and TRBJ2-7, with 7 bases that match TRBD1. In germline, CDR1 is MDHEN, CDR2 SYDVKM. J was trimmed by 3 bases and V by 7 bases; bases with no gene match: 9. The CDR3 is made up of 14 amino acids. CDR3 bases: TGTGCCAGCACCCATCGACAGGGCCACTACGAGCAGTACTTC. Its translation: CASTHRQGHYEQYF.